This TCR beta chain came from a study of vaccination effects on CD4 cells after COVID-19. The overall study: Sampling occurred a median 72 days post second dose, range 14 to 241.

The repertoire was sequenced with immunoSEQ multiplex PCR; TCRdb's copy has only in-frame clones and lacks some. The sample yields just under 60,000 clones, 60% to 80% seen once. As regards this clone: Its antigen is as yet unknown.

Sequencing followed a ViraFEST assay step that expanded antigen-specific CD4+ T cells with viral peptide pools. Having been cultured for around ten days, the cells underwent CD4+ T cell isolation. Each person got two doses of an mRNA SARS-CoV-2 vaccine, BNT162b2 or mRNA-1273. Vaccine recipients had no previous SARS-CoV-2 infection; their nucleocapsid antibodies were negative. A few million PBMC were seeded per well and grown in the presence of around 10 IU/ml IL-2 and approximately 11 ug/ml peptides. The CDR3 covers 15 residues. Germline V CDR1 and CDR2: KGHDR, SFDVKD. J was trimmed by 4 bases and V by 3 bases; bases with no gene match: 6.

The clonotype comes from a human donor who received a COVID-19 vaccine. This sample comprised CD4+ T cells from PBMCs cultured with HCoV-OC43 spike peptides, obtained after COVID-19 vaccination. Documented subset: HCoV-OC43 spike overlapping peptide pool stimulation. This chain uses TRBV24-1 with TRBJ2-3; 7 bases are a match to TRBD2. CDR3 loop: CATSDTGLGSDTQYF. In DNA form, the CDR3 reads TGTGCCACCAGTGATACCGGACTAGGGTCAGATACGCAGTATTTT.